This T cell receptor (beta chain) was recovered during a study of blood T cell repertoires in COVID-19. Study as a whole: Samples came from the United States, Italy and Spain, spanning acute and convalescent COVID-19. PBMCs, B-cell-depleted T cells, or T cells provided the cDNA or gDNA that made up the material.

The ends were cut back, 3 bases at V and 1 base at J, with 10 bases in the middle. In germline, CDR1 is SGHRS, CDR2 YFSETQ. The CDR3 has 14 amino acids. The authors' processing: Reference gene primer amplification yielded estimated nucleated cell counts. Generated by immunoSEQ multiplex PCR, the TCRdb table keeps only in-frame clones and is missing some. The V and J calls and clone size come from that table; D and trimming were worked out from the DNA. Of 45,000 to 60,000 clones in the sample, roughly nine tenths were seen once. This sequence joins TRBV5-1 and TRBJ1-1; D may be TRBD1 (5 bases). The sequencing sample was made of peripheral blood. This TCR was sampled from a man aged 55 to 70 with active or convalescent COVID-19. CDR3 residues: CASSSLQGNTEAFF. For the CDR3, the DNA is TGCGCCAGCAGCTCGCTTCAGGGGAACACTGAAGCTTTCTTT.